A single T cell receptor beta chain is shown here with its context. Its antigen is unidentified. This sample was taken from a study of cytomegalovirus exposure and HLA in healthy donors. About the research overall: HLA-typed donors were the source of roughly 80 million unique TCRs held in an early data release. Among 398 genotyped donors, roughly 81% fell in the Caucasian-associated ancestry cluster.

Regarding donors, all were healthy bone marrow donors. The PCR employed 60 Vbeta primers together with 13 Jbeta primers. The assay was immunoSEQ multiplex PCR, and TCRdb's table has in-frame clones only and misses some. The top ten clones hold 1.5% to 2% of a sample with about 140,000 clones, 60% to 80% of them seen once. V trimming: 4 bases; J trimming: 12 bases; junction bases outside the gene matches: 3. The germline CDR1 and CDR2 sequences are SGHVS and FQNEAQ. CDR3 length: 13 amino acids. The study, taken as a whole, reports: Cytomegalovirus status, reportedly, was diagnosed with high specificity and sensitivity by the classifier.

The source of this sequence is a female donor in good health and CMV-seronegative. The chain uses TRBV7-8 and TRBJ2-1, with 13 bases matching TRBD2. The sample was PBMCs. CDR3 protein: CASSSGLAGLQFF. The CDR3, as DNA: TGTGCCAGCAGCTCGGGACTAGCGGGATTGCAGTTCTTC.